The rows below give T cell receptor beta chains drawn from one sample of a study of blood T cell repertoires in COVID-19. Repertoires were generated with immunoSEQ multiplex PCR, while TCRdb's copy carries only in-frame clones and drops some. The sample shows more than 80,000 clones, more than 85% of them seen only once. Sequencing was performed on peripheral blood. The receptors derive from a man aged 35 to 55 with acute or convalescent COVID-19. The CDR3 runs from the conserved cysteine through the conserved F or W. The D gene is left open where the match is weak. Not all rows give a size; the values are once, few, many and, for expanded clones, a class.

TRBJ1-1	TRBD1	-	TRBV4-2	CASSQGTGEETEAFF	TGTGCCAGCAGCCAAGGGACAGGGGAAGAGACTGAAGCTTTCTTT
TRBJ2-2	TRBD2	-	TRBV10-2	CASSDTSGRGTGELFF	TGCGCCAGCAGTGATACTAGCGGGAGAGGTACCGGGGAGCTGTTTTTT
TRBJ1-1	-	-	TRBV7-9	CASSFGGRGTEAFF	TGTGCCAGCAGCTTCGGGGGGCGAGGGACTGAAGCTTTCTTT
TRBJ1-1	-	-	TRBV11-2	CASSSTGQRNTEAFF	TGTGCCAGCAGCTCTACCGGACAGAGGAACACTGAAGCTTTCTTT
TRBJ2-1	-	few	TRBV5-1	CASSLAPGYLGNEQFF	TGCGCCAGCAGCTTGGCACCAGGGTATTTGGGCAATGAGCAGTTCTTC
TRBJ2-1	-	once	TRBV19	CASTRGIQGRDNEQFF	TGTGCCAGTACTCGCGGGATCCAGGGAAGGGACAATGAGCAGTTCTTC
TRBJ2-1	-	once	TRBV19	CASTPGETYNEQFF	TGTGCCAGTACCCCGGGGGAAACCTACAATGAGCAGTTCTTC
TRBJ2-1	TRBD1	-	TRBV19	CASSRTGGNEQFF	TGTGCCAGTAGTAGGACAGGGGGCAATGAGCAGTTCTTC
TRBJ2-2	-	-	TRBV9	CASSPVGGNTGELFF	TGTGCCAGCAGCCCGGTAGGCGGAAACACCGGGGAGCTGTTTTTT
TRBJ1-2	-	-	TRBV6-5	CASSYRRFGRIYGYTF	TGTGCCAGCAGTTACCGCAGGTTTGGCCGGATCTATGGCTACACCTTC
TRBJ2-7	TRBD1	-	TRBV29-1	CSVTRDRDYEQYF	TGCAGCGTCACGCGGGACAGGGACTACGAGCAGTACTTC
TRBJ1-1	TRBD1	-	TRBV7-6	CASSFGTGTYTEAFF	TGTGCCAGCAGCTTCGGGACAGGGACGTACACTGAAGCTTTCTTT
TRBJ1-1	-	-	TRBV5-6	CASSFSSSGNTEAFF	TGTGCCAGCAGCTTCTCTTCATCAGGGAATACTGAAGCTTTCTTT
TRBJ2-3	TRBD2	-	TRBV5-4	CASSFAAGSTDTQYF	TGTGCCAGCAGCTTCGCAGCGGGGAGCACAGATACGCAGTATTTT
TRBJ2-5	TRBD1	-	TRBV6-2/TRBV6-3	CASSRDRGLGETQYF	TGTGCCAGCAGCCGCGACAGGGGGCTCGGAGAGACCCAGTACTTC
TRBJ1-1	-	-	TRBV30	CAWSGRSGLAEAFF	TGTGCCTGGAGTGGAAGATCAGGGCTGGCTGAAGCTTTCTTT
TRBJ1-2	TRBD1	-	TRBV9	CASSVTDRGGYTF	TGTGCCAGCAGCGTAACAGACAGGGGCGGCTACACCTTC
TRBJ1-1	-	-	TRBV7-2	CASSLAQASNTEAFF	TGTGCCAGCAGCTTAGCCCAGGCCTCAAACACTGAAGCTTTCTTT
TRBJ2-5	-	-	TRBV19	CASNRQVGSEETQYF	TGTGCCAGTAATCGACAGGTAGGGAGCGAAGAGACCCAGTACTTC
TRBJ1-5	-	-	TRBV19	CASSSPVSPQHF	TGTGCCAGTAGTTCGCCGGTTTCGCCCCAGCATTTT
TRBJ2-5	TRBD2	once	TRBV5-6	CASSLERLAETQYF	TGTGCCAGCAGCTTGGAGAGACTAGCTGAGACCCAGTACTTC
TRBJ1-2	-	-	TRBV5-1	CASSLGGALANYGYTF	TGCGCCAGCAGCTTGGGAGGAGCTCTCGCAAACTATGGCTACACCTTC
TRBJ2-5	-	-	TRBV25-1	CASSEPHRGGGETQYF	TGTGCCAGCAGTGAGCCCCACAGGGGGGGAGGAGAGACCCAGTACTTC
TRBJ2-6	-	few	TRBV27	CASSPAGLGVNSGANVLTF	TGTGCCAGCAGTCCCGCGGGGTTGGGGGTTAATTCCGGGGCCAACGTCCTGACTTTC
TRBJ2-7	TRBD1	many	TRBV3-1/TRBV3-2	CASSRTPGQGHYEQYF	TGTGCCAGCAGCCGTACTCCGGGACAGGGACACTACGAGCAGTACTTC
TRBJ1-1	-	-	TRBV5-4	CASSSPYGSTEAFF	TGTGCCAGCAGCTCACCCTATGGGAGCACTGAAGCTTTCTTT
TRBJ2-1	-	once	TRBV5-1	CASSPGGGSDYNEQFF	TGCGCCAGCAGCCCCGGTGGGGGGAGCGATTACAATGAGCAGTTCTTC
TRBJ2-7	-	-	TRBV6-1	CASSELNSSYEQYF	TGTGCCAGCAGTGAATTGAACAGCTCCTACGAGCAGTACTTC
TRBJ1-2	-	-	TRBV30	CAWMRQDPRDGYTF	TGTGCCTGGATGCGTCAGGACCCGAGGGATGGCTACACCTTC
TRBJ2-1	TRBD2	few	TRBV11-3	CASSLSSGSYNEQFF	TGTGCCAGCAGCTTATCTAGCGGAAGCTACAATGAGCAGTTCTTC
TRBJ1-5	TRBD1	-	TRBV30	CATDREGNQPQHF	TGTGCTACGGACAGGGAAGGCAATCAGCCCCAGCATTTT
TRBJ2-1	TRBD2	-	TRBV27	CASLKAGVGNEQFF	TGTGCCAGCTTAAAAGCGGGAGTCGGCAATGAGCAGTTCTTC
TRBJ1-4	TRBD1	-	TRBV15	CATSRDYDATGSEKLFF	TGTGCCACCAGCAGAGACTACGACGCGACAGGGAGTGAAAAACTGTTTTTT
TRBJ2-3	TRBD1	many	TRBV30	CAWKKSAGPQGTQYF	TGTGCCTGGAAGAAGTCGGCCGGCCCACAGGGGACGCAGTATTTT
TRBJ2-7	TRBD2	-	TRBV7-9	CASSLTGGLNEQYF	TGTGCCAGCAGCTTAACGGGGGGACTCAACGAGCAGTACTTC
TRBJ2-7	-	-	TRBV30	CACIRGVRSYEQYF	TGTGCCTGTATCAGGGGGGTGAGATCCTACGAGCAGTACTTC
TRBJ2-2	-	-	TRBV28	CASSLQGELFF	TGTGCCAGCAGTTTACAGGGGGAGCTGTTTTTT
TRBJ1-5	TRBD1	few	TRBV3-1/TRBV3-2	CASSRGQGGANQPQHF	TGTGCCAGCAGCAGGGGACAGGGTGGGGCAAATCAGCCCCAGCATTTT
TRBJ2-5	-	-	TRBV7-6	CASSLAEGGTQYF	TGTGCCAGCAGCTTAGCAGAAGGGGGGACCCAGTACTTC
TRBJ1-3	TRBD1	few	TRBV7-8	CASSPGGF	TGTGCCAGCAGCCCAGGGGGTTTT
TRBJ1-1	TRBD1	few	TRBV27	CASSFGTGGTEAFF	TGTGCCAGCAGTTTTGGGACAGGGGGCACTGAAGCTTTCTTT
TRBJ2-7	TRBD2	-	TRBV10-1	CASSRENGLAGPPGNEQYF	TGCGCCAGCAGCCGCGAAAATGGCCTAGCGGGGCCACCTGGGAACGAGCAGTACTTC
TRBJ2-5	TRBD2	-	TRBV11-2	CASSLVRLAGAQETQYF	TGTGCCAGCAGCTTAGTCCGACTAGCGGGAGCCCAAGAGACCCAGTACTTC
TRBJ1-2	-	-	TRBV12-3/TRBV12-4	CATGRGLNYGYTF	TGTGCCACCGGGAGAGGTCTTAACTATGGCTACACCTTC
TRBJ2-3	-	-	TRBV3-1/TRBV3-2	CASSLGDGGPDTQYF	TGTGCCAGCAGCCTGGGGGATGGAGGGCCAGATACGCAGTATTTT
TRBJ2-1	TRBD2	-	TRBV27	CASSRILAGVAEQFF	TGTGCCAGCAGTCGCATACTAGCGGGAGTCGCTGAGCAGTTCTTC
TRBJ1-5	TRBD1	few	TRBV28	CASKNGDRGFNQPQHF	TGTGCCAGCAAAAACGGGGACAGGGGATTCAATCAGCCCCAGCATTTT
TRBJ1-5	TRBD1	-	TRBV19	CASSTTDRDGSQPQHF	TGTGCCAGTAGTACCACGGACAGGGATGGAAGCCAGCCCCAGCATTTT
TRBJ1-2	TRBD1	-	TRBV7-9	CASSPRRTGEDSGYTF	TGTGCCAGCAGCCCGAGAAGGACAGGGGAGGACTCTGGCTACACCTTC
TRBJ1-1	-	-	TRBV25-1	CASSGGKQGAYTEAFF	TGTGCCAGCAGTGGAGGGAAACAGGGAGCTTACACTGAAGCTTTCTTT
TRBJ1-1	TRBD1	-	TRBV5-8	CASSNDRATEAFF	TGTGCCAGCAGCAATGACAGGGCCACTGAAGCTTTCTTT
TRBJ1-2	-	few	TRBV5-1	CASSSGTDQIINYGYTF	TGCGCCAGCAGCTCGGGAACAGACCAAATAATTAACTATGGCTACACCTTC
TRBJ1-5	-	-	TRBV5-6	CASSFQDRNQPQHF	TGTGCCAGCAGCTTCCAGGATCGCAATCAGCCCCAGCATTTT
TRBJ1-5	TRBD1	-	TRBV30	CAWSVGGQGYQPQHF	TGTGCCTGGAGTGTAGGAGGACAGGGATATCAGCCCCAGCATTTT